This record concerns one T cell receptor beta chain sequence. The antigen remains unidentified. The data stem from a study of cytomegalovirus exposure and HLA in healthy donors. Study context: Both the roughly 120 validation repertoires and the 600 to 700 first-cohort repertoires used the same platform, as reported by a later analysis.

The CDR3 extends over 12 amino acids. Germline V CDR1 and CDR2: SGHVS, FQNEAQ. V was pared by 3 bases and J by 6 bases, with 9 bases between. Study-wide results and caveats: Subsequent analysis found a tendency for first-cohort TCR clusters to co-occur within the 90 to 150 validation repertoires. Reports showed the classifier diagnosing cytomegalovirus status with high specificity and sensitivity.

Some clones are missing from TCRdb's copy, which holds only in-frame ones; the method was immunoSEQ multiplex PCR. Of over 120,000 clones listed, around 90% were seen once; the top ten hold less than 5.5%. The donors formed part of the approximately 120-subject validation cohort, distinct from the roughly 700-subject first cohort. This clonotype was sampled from a man younger than 35 in good health and CMV-seropositive. This chain joins TRBV7-8 and TRBJ2-7; TRBD2 might be the D (6 bases). Sequenced: PBMCs. In DNA, the CDR3 is TGTGCCAGCAGCTTTTACGGGGGCGAGCAGTACTTC. Residues: CASSFYGGEQYF.